The 32 T cell receptor beta chains below were found in one sample sequenced in a study of blood T cell repertoires in COVID-19. The assay was immunoSEQ multiplex PCR, and TCRdb's table has in-frame clones only and misses some. This sample has approximately 300,000 clones; around nine tenths occur once, and the top ten carry 1%. Input material: peripheral blood. The origin of the receptors is a man aged 45-65 years with active or convalescent COVID-19.

This rearrangement joins TRBV12-5 to TRBJ2-3; D may be TRBD2 (5 bases). The CDR3 covers 15 residues. Germline-derived CDR1 and CDR2 are LGHNT and FRNRAP. V was trimmed by 4 bases and J by 6 bases, leaving 17 bases between them. Written as DNA, the CDR3 is TGTGCTAGTGGTTCCCAGCCGGGGTTACAGGATACGCAGTATTTT. Amino acids: CASGSQPGLQDTQYF.

This chain joins TRBV20-1 and TRBJ1-6; D may be TRBD1 (5 bases). The length of the CDR3 is 15 residues. The V end was cut by 3 bases, the J end by 9 bases, with 18 bases between. Germline V CDR1 and CDR2: DFQATT, SNEGSKA (reference sequence). The CDR3 here is CSASAGFIRGSPLHF. The CDR3 DNA is TGCAGTGCTAGTGCCGGTTTCATTAGGGGTTCACCCCTCCACTTT.

Points on this clone: Other DNA sequences in this specimen translate into the identical CDR3. The rearrangement links TRBV29-1 to TRBJ1-1; a weak D match, TRBD1 (6 bases). The CDR3 is 13 amino acids. The germline V and J ends were trimmed by 6 bases and 0 bases, with 11 bases remaining between them. CDR1 is SQVTM and CDR2 is ANQGSEA in the germline V gene. The CDR3: CSVADRLNTEAFF. CDR3 coding DNA: TGCAGCGTAGCGGACAGATTGAACACTGAAGCTTTCTTT.

The CDR3 region is CASSVVSISNEQFF. Written as DNA, the CDR3 is TGTGCCAGCAGCGTAGTTTCAATTTCCAATGAGCAGTTCTTC. The chain combines TRBV9 with TRBJ2-1; D call uncertain. From germline, CDR1 is SGDLS and CDR2 YYNGEE. This CDR3 is 14 amino acids long. Trimming took off 0 bases at V and 6 bases at J, with 10 bases between the two ends.

The CDR3 sequence: CASSPGQETEAFF. The CDR3 DNA follows: TGCGCCAGCAGCCCAGGACAGGAGACTGAAGCTTTCTTT. The chain recombines TRBV5-1 with TRBJ1-1, with TRBD1 identical over 7 bases. Trimming took 4 bases from V and 5 from J; bases not matched to a gene: 5. The CDR3 sequence is 13 residues long. CDR1 and CDR2 (germline): SGHRS, YFSETQ.

This rearrangement joins TRBV7-8 to TRBJ1-4, with D possibly matching TRBD1 (5 bases). The ends were cut back, 5 bases at V and 7 bases at J, with 11 bases in the middle. The germline V gene encodes CDR1 SGHVS and CDR2 FQNEAQ. The CDR3 totals 13 residues. The CDR3 loop is CASSTRQSEKLFF. The CDR3 nucleotides read TGTGCCAGCAGCACCCGACAGTCTGAAAAACTGTTTTTT.

The V gene is TRBV7-9, the J gene TRBJ2-3, with 11 bases matching TRBD2. With V trimmed by 1 base and J by 4 bases, 1 base remained unmatched. Germline CDR1 is SEHNR and CDR2 is FQNEAQ (reference sequence). The CDR3 loop spans 15 amino acids. CDR3 coding DNA: TGTGCCAGCAGCTTAGGACTAGCGGGGTCAGATACGCAGTATTTT. This gives the protein CASSLGLAGSDTQYF.

The count of this clone is one. The chain joins TRBV3-1 (or the pseudogene TRBV3-2) to TRBJ1-6; D is uncertain. Germline assignment: CDR1 LGHDT and CDR2 YNNKEL (reference sequence). The CDR3 is 11 residues long. V was pared by 1 base and J by 13 bases, with 5 bases between. CDR3 DNA sequence: TGTGCCAGCAGCCAAGTCGGTCCCCTCCACTTT. It codes for CASSQVGPLHF.

This clone has only a few counts. The V and J genes are TRBV16 and TRBJ1-2, with 9 bases lining up with TRBD1. The CDR3 has 14 residues. CDR1 KGHSY and CDR2 FQNENV come from the germline V gene. J lost 1 base, V lost 5 bases, and 2 bases had no gene match. In DNA form, the CDR3 reads TGTGCCAGCAGCGCGGGACAGGGTAACTATGGCTACACCTTC. Its translation is CASSAGQGNYGYTF.

The rearrangement joins TRBV2 to TRBJ1-2; perhaps TRBD1 as D (6 bases). The CDR3 is 12 residues long. V gave up 5 bases and J gave up 5 bases, with 9 bases separating them. Germline values: CDR1 SNHLY, CDR2 FYNNEI. Here the CDR3 reads CASSSQGYGYTF. The DNA for the CDR3 is TGTGCCAGCAGTAGCCAGGGGTATGGCTACACCTTC. Full variable domain (outside the CDR3, taken from reference TRBV2 and TRBJ1-2): EPEVTQTPSHQVTQMGQEVILRCVPISNHLYFYWYRQILGQKVEFLVSFYNNEISEKSEIFDDQFSVERPDGSNFTLKIRSTKLEDSAMYFCASSSQGYGYTFGSGTRLTVV.

The rearrangement links TRBV28 to TRBJ2-1; tentatively, D is TRBD2 (5 bases). Germline CDR1 and CDR2: MDHEN and SYDVKM. Trimming took off 7 bases at V and 2 bases at J, with 12 bases between the two ends. This CDR3 is built from 14 residues. This CDR3 is CASTQATTYNEQFF. DNA for the CDR3: TGTGCCAGCACCCAGGCGACTACCTACAATGAGCAGTTCTTC.

This sequence joins TRBV20-1 and TRBJ1-6, with 11 bases identical to TRBD1. This CDR3 comprises 17 residues. From germline, CDR1 is DFQATT and CDR2 SNEGSKA (reference sequence). The V segment lost 3 bases and the J segment 10 bases; nucleotides outside the gene matches: 14. The CDR3 here is CSASTWTGGLYESPLHF. The CDR3 DNA is TGCAGTGCTAGTACCTGGACAGGGGGCCTATATGAATCACCCCTCCACTTT.

V and J are TRBV6-5 and TRBJ1-4; 9 nucleotides agree with TRBD1. The CDR3 is made up of 15 amino acids. V lost 4 bases and J lost 6; bases outside the gene matches: 6. The germline CDR1 and CDR2 sequences are MNHEY and SVGAGI. CDR3 DNA sequence: TGTGCCAGCAGTTTGGACAGGGGAATAGATGAAAAACTGTTTTTT. Its translation is CASSLDRGIDEKLFF.

The chain links TRBV11-1 to TRBJ1-4, with TRBD1 matching 9 bases. The germline V gene encodes CDR1 SGHAT and CDR2 FQDESV (reference sequence). The CDR3 is made up of 15 amino acids. With 5 bases clipped from V and 3 bases from J, the junction kept 4 bases outside the gene matches. CDR3 loop: CASSLRTGANEKLFF. CDR3 nucleotides: TGTGCCAGCAGCCTAAGGACAGGGGCTAATGAAAAACTGTTTTTT.

This rearrangement joins TRBV6-5 to TRBJ2-2; D is possibly TRBD1 (6 bases). The CDR3 length is 13 residues. The V end was cut by 3 bases, the J end by 5 bases, with 7 bases between. Germline CDR1 MNHEY, CDR2 SVGAGI. The CDR3 is CASSYDRTGELFF. DNA for the CDR3: TGTGCCAGCAGTTATGACAGGACCGGGGAGCTGTTTTTT.

The chain is built from TRBV18 and TRBJ1-1; TRBD1 aligns across 7 bases. With V trimmed by 1 base and J by 6 bases, 14 bases remained unmatched. CDR3 length: 17 amino acids. Germline loops: CDR1 KGHSH, CDR2 LQKENI. This CDR3 is CASSPQMAGGARAEAFF. CDR3 in DNA: TGTGCCAGCTCACCACAAATGGCAGGGGGAGCCAGAGCTGAAGCTTTCTTT.

J is TRBJ1-2 and V is TRBV30, with TRBD1 as a possible D gene (6 bases). Trimming left V 7 bases short and J 1 base short, with 13 bases between. The CDR3 contains 13 residues. CDR1 and CDR2 (germline): GTSNPN, SVGIG (reference sequence). The CDR3 DNA follows: TGTGCCTTCAATGACAGGAGTAACTATGGCTACACCTTC. Translation: CAFNDRSNYGYTF.

This clone was seen once. The chain couples TRBV6-1 to TRBJ1-6, with TRBD1 identical over 9 bases. This CDR3 contains 13 residues. The germline V gene encodes CDR1 MNHNS and CDR2 SASEGT. Trimming removed 9 bases from V and 10 bases from J; junction bases left unmatched: 7. CDR3 amino acids: CASSGQGRSPLHF. Here the CDR3 DNA reads TGTGCCAGTTCGGGACAGGGTCGATCACCCCTCCACTTT.

The chain is built from TRBV18 and TRBJ1-2; D gene unclear. Trimming removed 3 bases at V and 4 bases at J, with 18 bases between. Germline-derived CDR1 and CDR2 are KGHSH and LQKENI. This CDR3 spans 16 amino acids. The CDR3 DNA reads TGTGCCAGCTCACCGCCATCGTCCAAATCGGGCTATGGCTACACCTTC. The encoded protein is CASSPPSSKSGYGYTF.

The chain couples TRBV9 to TRBJ1-6, with no clear D. Germline V gives CDR1 SGDLS, CDR2 YYNGEE. This CDR3 region has 13 residues. The V gene lost 3 bases and the J gene lost 9 bases, with 10 bases spanning the gap. CDR3 bases: TGTGCCAGCAGCGCCCGCGAAGTTTCACCCCTCCACTTT. Translated, it gives CASSAREVSPLHF.

This clone was seen a few times. The genes are TRBV21-1 and TRBJ1-2; no DNA check was done on the table's D call, TRBD1. TRBV21-1 is listed as a pseudogene. The CDR3 is 17 amino acids. The chain's CDR3 is CASSISGTGILNYGYTF. In DNA, the CDR3 is TGTGCCAGCAGCATTTCCGGGACAGGCATCCTTAACTATGGCTACACCTTC.

This clone was observed a single time. The chain uses TRBV6-5 and TRBJ2-3; 9 bases agree with TRBD1. The CDR3 length is 15 residues. The germline V gene has CDR1 MNHEY and CDR2 SVGAGI. With 5 bases clipped from V and 4 bases from J, the junction kept 7 bases outside the gene matches. The CDR3 sequence is CASSPGQGWADTQYF. The CDR3, as DNA: TGTGCCAGCAGTCCCGGACAGGGGTGGGCAGATACGCAGTATTTT.

The chain has TRBV7-2 and TRBJ1-2; 8 bases map to TRBD1. CDR1 SGHTA and CDR2 FQGNSA come from the germline V gene. V was pared by 5 bases and J by 7 bases, with 3 bases of the junction left unmatched. This CDR3 region has 12 residues. The CDR3 loop reads CASSPTGVGYTF. The CDR3 nucleotides are TGTGCCAGCAGCCCGACAGGGGTTGGCTACACCTTC.

A single count supports this clone. The chain links TRBV5-4 to TRBJ2-7; 7 bases map to TRBD1. V was pared by 1 base and J by 6 bases, with 10 bases of the junction left unmatched. Germline CDR1 reads SGHNT; CDR2 reads YYREEE (reference sequence). The CDR3 totals 15 residues. Here the CDR3 DNA reads TGTGCCAGCAGCTTGTGCAGACAGGGCGAATGCGAGCAGTACTTC. Translated: CASSLCRQGECEQYF.

The chain couples TRBV4-3 to TRBJ1-2; no definite D call. The CDR3 contains 14 residues. Trimming removed 1 base from V and 4 bases from J, with 10 bases in between. Germline V CDR1 and CDR2: LGHNA, YSLEER. The CDR3 sequence is CASSQVPVPYGYTF. The DNA for the CDR3 is TGCGCCAGCAGCCAAGTTCCGGTCCCCTATGGCTACACCTTC.

The chain uses TRBV10-3 and TRBJ2-7, with 8 bases lining up with TRBD1. The V segment lost 5 bases and the J segment 6 bases; nucleotides outside the gene matches: 3. CDR3 size: 12 residues. The germline CDR1 and CDR2 sequences are ENHRY and SYGVKD. Here the CDR3 DNA reads TGTGCCATCAGTACCGACAGGGGCGAGCAGTACTTC. It codes for CAISTDRGEQYF.

The chain uses TRBV28 and TRBJ1-1, with TRBD1 matching 7 bases. CDR3 length: 15 amino acids. CDR1 and CDR2 (germline): MDHEN, SYDVKM. V was pared by 5 bases and J by 6 bases, with 12 bases of the junction left unmatched. The CDR3 loop reads CASSRATGTGAEAFF. The CDR3 DNA follows: TGTGCCAGCAGTAGAGCGACAGGGACGGGCGCTGAAGCTTTCTTT.

This clone was picked up one time. The rearrangement joins TRBV7-2 to TRBJ1-4, with D maybe TRBD1 (6 bases). The germline V and J ends were trimmed by 4 bases and 0 bases, with 24 bases remaining between them. CDR1 SGHTA and CDR2 FQGNSA come from the germline V gene. The CDR3 runs 20 residues. CDR3 protein: CASSSARTAAERATNEKLFF. DNA for the CDR3: TGTGCCAGCAGCTCAGCTCGGACAGCCGCTGAGAGGGCAACTAATGAAAAACTGTTTTTT.

The J gene is TRBJ2-1, the V gene TRBV24-1; the match to TRBD2 covers 11 bases. Trimming at V came to 4 bases and at J to 6 bases, leaving 7 bases not matched to a gene. The length of the CDR3 is 16 residues. CDR1 is KGHDR, CDR2 SFDVKD, per germline. This CDR3 is CATSDPSSGRGNEQFF. DNA for the CDR3: TGTGCCACCAGTGACCCCAGTAGCGGGAGGGGCAATGAGCAGTTCTTC.

J is TRBJ1-2 and V is TRBV6-5; D is unresolved. This CDR3 is 14 amino acids long. The V and J ends lost 0 bases and 8 bases respectively, with 13 bases between them. Germline assignment: CDR1 MNHEY and CDR2 SVGAGI. The CDR3 protein is CASSYSEGMGGYTF. The DNA of the CDR3 is TGTGCCAGCAGTTACTCGGAGGGAATGGGAGGCTACACCTTC.

This clone was seen just once. The rearrangement uses TRBV29-1 and TRBJ2-6; a weak D match, TRBD2 (6 bases). The CDR3 length is 14 residues. Per the germline V gene, CDR1 is SQVTM and CDR2 is ANQGSEA. V gave up 6 bases and J gave up 0 bases, with 9 bases separating them. Here the CDR3 DNA reads TGCAGCGTCACCGGGGGCTCTGGGGCCAACGTCCTGACTTTC. This translates into CSVTGGSGANVLTF.

V usage is TRBV6-2 or TRBV6-3 and J usage is TRBJ2-4, with 11 bases identical to TRBD2. CDR3 length: 16 residues. Losses at the gene ends were 1 base for V and 4 bases for J; bases not matched to a gene: 3. Germline V gives CDR1 MNHEY, CDR2 SVGEGT. CDR3 nucleotides: TGTGCCAGCAGTTACTTCCCTAGCGGGGGGAAAAACATTCAGTACTTC. Its protein product is CASSYFPSGGKNIQYF.